One sample yielded the 22 T cell receptor beta chains listed below, sequenced in a study of PD-L1 blockade in urothelial cancer. Libraries were prepared by immunoSEQ multiplex PCR; TCRdb keeps only in-frame clonotypes and omits some of them. The repertoire holds 25,000 to 35,000 clones, with around 87% as singletons. Specimen: PBMCs, collected around atezolizumab (anti-PD-L1) treatment. The receptors shown here come from a man aged 45-65 years with urothelial cancer.

The chain links TRBV9 to TRBJ2-2; D may be TRBD2 (5 bases). Looked up from germline, CDR1 is SGDLS and CDR2 is YYNGEE. The V and J ends lost 4 bases and 3 bases respectively, with 16 bases between them. The length of the CDR3 is 16 residues. The CDR3 DNA is TGTGCCAGCAGCCGGGAACTCGGGATCTACACCGGGGAGCTGTTTTTT. This codes for CASSRELGIYTGELFF.

V is TRBV2 and J is TRBJ1-2, with D possibly TRBD1 on 6 matching bases. Trimming removed 4 bases at V and 4 bases at J, with 16 bases between. The CDR3 runs 15 residues. CDR1 SNHLY and CDR2 FYNNEI come from the germline V gene. The CDR3 sequence: CASSVGGGAGYGYTF. The CDR3 DNA reads TGTGCCAGCAGTGTGGGCGGGGGCGCGGGCTATGGCTACACCTTC.

The rearrangement joins TRBV23-1 to TRBJ1-6; 11 positions match TRBD1. TRBV23-1 counts as an open reading frame of uncertain function. Unmatched junction bases numbered 1, after V lost 2 bases and J lost 7 bases. The CDR3 consists of 15 residues. The CDR3 sequence is CASSQGTGGNSPLHF. The CDR3 bases are TGCGCCAGCAGTCAAGGGACAGGGGGAAATTCACCCCTCCACTTT.

The chain is built from TRBV2 and TRBJ1-1; tentatively, D is TRBD1 (6 bases). The CDR3 consists of 14 residues. The V end was cut by 9 bases, the J end by 1 base, with 15 bases between. Germline lookup yields CDR1 SNHLY and CDR2 FYNNEI. The chain's CDR3 is CARTDRTGNTEAFF. DNA for the CDR3: TGTGCCAGGACCGACAGGACTGGGAACACTGAAGCTTTCTTT.

This clone was detected only a few times. The rearrangement joins TRBV4-2 to TRBJ2-5, with TRBD2 identical over 13 bases. With V trimmed by 1 base and J by 5 bases, 7 bases remained unmatched. CDR3 length equals 17 residues. Looked up from germline, CDR1 is LGHNA and CDR2 is YNFKEQ. For the CDR3, the DNA is TGTGCCAGCAGCCAAGGAGGGCAGACTAGCGGGGGGGAGACCCAGTACTTC. Its protein product is CASSQGGQTSGGETQYF.

The chain uses TRBV15 and TRBJ2-1; 9 bases are shared with TRBD2. Germline CDR1 LNHNV, CDR2 YYDKDF (reference sequence). V lost 1 base to trimming and J lost 8 bases; unmatched junction nucleotides: 9. The CDR3 has 16 amino acids. The CDR3 protein is CATSRGGSGSLDEQFF. The CDR3 coding sequence is TGTGCCACCAGCAGAGGAGGTAGCGGGAGTTTAGATGAGCAGTTCTTC.

This clone was picked up a small number of times. The chain carries TRBV15 and TRBJ2-5, with TRBD2 matching over 12 bases. The CDR3 sequence is 14 residues long. J was trimmed by 2 bases and V by 9 bases; bases with no gene match: 4. The germline V gene has CDR1 LNHNV and CDR2 YYDKDF (reference sequence). The CDR3 sequence is CATILAGGQETQYF. CDR3 DNA sequence: TGTGCCACTATACTAGCGGGAGGACAAGAGACCCAGTACTTC.

V gene TRBV2 combines with J gene TRBJ1-1; D unclear. Germline V gene data show CDR1 as SNHLY and CDR2 as FYNNEI. The CDR3 loop spans 13 amino acids. V lost 3 bases and J 0 bases, leaving 5 bases between the germline ends. CDR3 coding DNA: TGTGCCAGCAGTGACAGTATGAACACTGAAGCTTTCTTT. Amino acids: CASSDSMNTEAFF.

The V and J genes are TRBV28 and TRBJ1-5; TRBD1 matches 7 bases. The germline gives CDR1 MDHEN, CDR2 SYDVKM. Trimming took 4 bases from V and 2 from J; bases not matched to a gene: 5. The CDR3 is 15 residues long. The CDR3 nucleotides are TGTGCCAGCAGTTACAGGGGAAGGGGCAATCAGCCCCAGCATTTT. It codes for CASSYRGRGNQPQHF.

In this sample, this clone turned up a few times. The gene calls are TRBV11-2 and TRBJ2-1; D unclear. The V and J ends lost 0 bases and 6 bases respectively, with 9 bases between them. The CDR3 is 14 amino acids. Germline V CDR1 and CDR2: SGHAT, FQNNGV. The DNA for the CDR3 is TGTGCCAGCAGCTTAGAGTCTAGTCGCAATGAGCAGTTCTTC. Amino acids: CASSLESSRNEQFF. Using reference TRBV11-2 and TRBJ2-1 for the parts outside the CDR3, the full variable domain is EAGVAQSPRYKIIEKRQSVAFWCNPISGHATLYWYQQILGQGPKLLIQFQNNGVVDDSQLPKDRFSAERLKGVDSTLKIQPAKLEDSAVYLCASSLESSRNEQFFGPGTRLTVL.

This clone has more than one count but fewer than ten. The CDR3 spells CASSYLGLAGDNEQFF. CDR3 bases: TGTGCCAGCAGTTACCTGGGACTAGCGGGGGACAATGAGCAGTTCTTC. The chain has TRBV27 and TRBJ2-1; 14 bases map to TRBD2. The germline V gene has CDR1 MNHEY and CDR2 SMNVEV (reference sequence). Trimming cost V 4 bases and J 5 bases; bases outside gene matches: 4. The CDR3 length is 16 residues.

This clone was seen just once. The J gene is TRBJ1-5, the V gene TRBV7-8; D is unclear. CDR3 length: 13 amino acids. V shed 5 bases and J shed 7 bases, with 12 bases lying between them. The V gene's germline CDR1 is SGHVS and CDR2 FQNEAQ. CDR3 in DNA: TGTGCCAGCAGCCCCGACCCGGGGCAGCCCCAGCATTTT. Amino acids: CASSPDPGQPQHF. The entire variable domain, with the rest obtained from reference TRBV7-8 and TRBJ1-5, is as follows: GAGVSQSPRYKVAKRGQDVALRCDPISGHVSLFWYQQALGQGPEFLTYFQNEAQLDKSGLPSDRFFAERPEGSVSTLKIQRTQQEDSAVYLCASSPDPGQPQHFGDGTRLSIL.

The V gene is TRBV27, the J gene TRBJ2-7, with 9 bases matching TRBD1. In germline, CDR1 is MNHEY, CDR2 SMNVEV (reference sequence). CDR3 length: 13 amino acids. The J segment lost 2 bases and the V segment lost 6 bases, leaving 2 bases of the junction unmatched. The CDR3 loop reads CASRGTGPYEQYF. CDR3 coding DNA: TGTGCCAGCAGGGGGACAGGGCCCTACGAGCAGTACTTC.

The rearrangement uses TRBV19 and TRBJ1-3; D call uncertain. Trimming cost V 9 bases and J 0 bases, with 6 bases left between them. CDR1 is LNHDA and CDR2 is SQIVND in the germline V gene (reference sequence). The CDR3 extends over 12 amino acids. The CDR3 loop is CASRFSGNTIYF. CDR3 bases: TGTGCCAGCAGGTTCTCTGGAAACACCATATATTTT. Complete variable domain (other parts from reference TRBV19 and TRBJ1-3): DGGITQSPKYLFRKEGQNVTLSCEQNLNHDAMYWYRQDPGQGLRLIYYSQIVNDFQKGDIAEGYSVSREKKESFPLTVTSAQKNPTAFYLCASRFSGNTIYFGEGSWLTVV.

In this sample, this clone turned up once. The J gene is TRBJ2-7, the V gene TRBV9; no clear D. The germline V gene encodes CDR1 SGDLS and CDR2 YYNGEE. Deletions cut 4 bases from V and 7 bases from J, with 15 bases between. The CDR3 runs to 13 residues. CDR3 protein: CASSPWPLAEQYF. As DNA, the CDR3 is TGTGCCAGCAGCCCGTGGCCGCTCGCTGAGCAGTACTTC.

J is TRBJ2-6 and V is TRBV4-2; the D gene is possibly TRBD2 (5 bases). The V and J ends lost 4 bases and 0 bases respectively, with 19 bases between them. The CDR3 spans 19 residues. CDR1 is LGHNA, CDR2 YNFKEQ, per germline. The CDR3 DNA follows: TGTGCCAGCAGCCGGATGAGCGGTAACCGACTCTCTGGGGCCAACGTCCTGACTTTC. The encoded protein is CASSRMSGNRLSGANVLTF.

This clone was recorded once. The rearrangement links TRBV5-4 to TRBJ2-1; 7 nucleotides agree with TRBD1. The CDR3 sequence is 15 residues long. Germline V CDR1 and CDR2: SGHNT, YYREEE (reference sequence). Unmatched junction bases numbered 5, after V lost 0 bases and J lost 5 bases. The CDR3 protein is CASSLGQGAHNEQFF. CDR3 in DNA: TGTGCCAGCAGCTTGGGACAGGGAGCCCACAATGAGCAGTTCTTC.

V usage is TRBV5-1 and J usage is TRBJ1-2, with D perhaps TRBD1 (6 bases). V lost 3 bases and J lost 5, with 20 bases in between. The CDR3 extends over 16 amino acids. From germline, CDR1 is SGHRS and CDR2 YFSETQ. The CDR3 protein is CASSSDRRPPLYGYTF. The CDR3 coding sequence is TGCGCCAGCAGCTCCGACAGGCGTCCCCCTCTTTATGGCTACACCTTC.

CDR3 sequence reads: CSVDVGGVTGELFF. DNA for the CDR3: TGCAGCGTTGATGTGGGAGGCGTAACCGGGGAGCTGTTTTTT. The chain joins TRBV29-1 to TRBJ2-2, with a possible D match to TRBD2 (6 bases). Germline-derived CDR1 and CDR2 are SQVTM and ANQGSEA. V was pared by 3 bases and J by 5 bases, with 13 bases between. The CDR3 runs to 14 residues.

The gene calls are TRBV10-1 and TRBJ2-1; possible D gene TRBD2, 6 bases. V was shortened by 3 bases and J by 12 bases, with 15 bases between the two germline ends. The CDR3 length is 13 residues. Germline assignment: CDR1 WNHNN and CDR2 SYGVQD (reference sequence). The CDR3 reads CASSDAGFGRQFF. The CDR3 region has the DNA TGCGCCAGCAGTGACGCGGGGTTTGGACGGCAGTTCTTC.

The V and J genes are TRBV18 and TRBJ2-7; the match to TRBD1 covers 10 bases. Trimming cost V 2 bases and J 3 bases; bases outside gene matches: 4. Per the germline V gene, CDR1 is KGHSH and CDR2 is LQKENI. There are 15 residues in the CDR3. This chain's CDR3 is CASSPRRDRGYEQYF. CDR3 coding DNA: TGTGCCAGCTCACCAAGACGGGACAGGGGCTACGAGCAGTACTTC.

The table lists this clone with a count of one. J is TRBJ2-2 and V is TRBV9; 9 positions agree with TRBD2. There are 17 residues in the CDR3. The junction had 15 bases not matched to a gene; V was cut back by 7 bases and J by 5 bases. The V gene's germline CDR1 is SGDLS and CDR2 YYNGEE. CDR3 protein: CASSYTGSGRFTGELFF. The CDR3 DNA reads as TGTGCCAGCTCATACACGGGAAGCGGGAGGTTTACCGGGGAGCTGTTTTTT.